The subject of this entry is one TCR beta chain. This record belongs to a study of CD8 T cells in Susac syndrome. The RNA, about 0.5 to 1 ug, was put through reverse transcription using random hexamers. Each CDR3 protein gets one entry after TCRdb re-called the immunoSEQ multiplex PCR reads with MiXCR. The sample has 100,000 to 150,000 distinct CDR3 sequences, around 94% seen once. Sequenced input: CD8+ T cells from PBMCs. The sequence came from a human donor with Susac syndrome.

CDR3 in DNA: TGCAGTGCTAGTCAGGGTTATTGGGGAGGTGAGACTGAAGCTTTCTTT. Protein: CSASQGYWGGETEAFF. The chain recombines TRBV20-1 with TRBJ1-1; TRBD1 is a possible D gene (5 bases). Germline CDR1 is DFQATT and CDR2 is SNEGSKA (reference sequence). This CDR3 spans 16 amino acids. V was clipped by 3 bases and J by 5 bases, with 22 bases between them.